This T cell receptor (beta chain) was obtained from a study of T-cell memory formation after mild COVID-19. This clonotype has more than one count but fewer than ten. As yet, its antigen is unknown. V gave up 0 bases and J gave up 2 bases; unmatched junction bases: 5. Germline V gene sequence: CDR1 SGHRS, CDR2 YFSETQ. The CDR3 totals 18 residues. Broader study findings: The finding that pre-infection memory included some responding clones suggested that cross-reactive memory joined.

From 5'RACE with constant-segment primers came TCR alpha and TCR beta cDNA libraries that carried sample barcodes and UMIs. TCRdb independently ran MiXCR on the 5' RACE reads; one entry per CDR3 protein. In the table there are about 190,000 distinct CDR3 sequences, about 18% of which are singletons. V is TRBV5-1 and J is TRBJ2-3; 14 bases fit TRBD2. This sequence originates from an adult woman who had mild COVID-19 (a few samples of this study predate the infection). Cell type and time point are not known. Sequenced material: PBMCs or a T cell subset sorted from them (not recorded which). The CDR3, as DNA: TGCGCCAGCAGCTTGGCGGGACTAGCGGGGGTAAACACAGATACGCAGTATTTT. Translated, it gives CASSLAGLAGVNTDTQYF.